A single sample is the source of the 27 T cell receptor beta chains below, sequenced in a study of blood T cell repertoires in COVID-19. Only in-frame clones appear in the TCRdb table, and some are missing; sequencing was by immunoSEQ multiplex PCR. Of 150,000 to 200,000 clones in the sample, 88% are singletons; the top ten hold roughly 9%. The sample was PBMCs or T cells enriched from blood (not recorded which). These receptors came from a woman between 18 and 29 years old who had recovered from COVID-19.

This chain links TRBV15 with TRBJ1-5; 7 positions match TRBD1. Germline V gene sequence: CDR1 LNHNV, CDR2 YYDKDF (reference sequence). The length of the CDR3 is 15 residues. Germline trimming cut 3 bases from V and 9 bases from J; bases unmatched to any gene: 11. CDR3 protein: CATSRPGTASGPQHF. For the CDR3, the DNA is TGTGCCACCAGCAGGCCTGGGACAGCCTCGGGGCCCCAGCATTTT.

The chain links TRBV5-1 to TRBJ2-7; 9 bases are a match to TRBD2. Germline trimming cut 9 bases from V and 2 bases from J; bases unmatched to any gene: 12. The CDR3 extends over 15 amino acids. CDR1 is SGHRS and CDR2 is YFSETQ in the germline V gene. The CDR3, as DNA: TGCGCCACAAAGCTTGGGGCTAGCGGGGCCTACGAGCAGTACTTC. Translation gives CATKLGASGAYEQYF.

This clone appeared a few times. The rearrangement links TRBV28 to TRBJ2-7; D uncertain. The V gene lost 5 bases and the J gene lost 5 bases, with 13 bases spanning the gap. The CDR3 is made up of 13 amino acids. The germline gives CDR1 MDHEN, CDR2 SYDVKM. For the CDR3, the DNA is TGTGCCAGCAGTCCTGAGGAGTCCGACGAGCAGTACTTC. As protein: CASSPEESDEQYF.

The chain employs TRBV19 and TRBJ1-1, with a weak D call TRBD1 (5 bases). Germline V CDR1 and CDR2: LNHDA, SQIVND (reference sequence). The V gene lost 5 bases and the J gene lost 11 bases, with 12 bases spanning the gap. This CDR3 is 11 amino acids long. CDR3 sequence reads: CASSFGRDAFF. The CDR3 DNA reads TGTGCCAGTAGTTTCGGCAGGGATGCTTTCTTT.

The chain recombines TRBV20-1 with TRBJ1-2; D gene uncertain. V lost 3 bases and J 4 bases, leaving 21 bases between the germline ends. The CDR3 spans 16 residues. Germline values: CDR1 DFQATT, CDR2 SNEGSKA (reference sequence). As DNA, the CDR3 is TGCAGTGCTAGTCGAACAGCTGCTGCTTCATTCTATGGCTACACCTTC. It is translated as CSASRTAAASFYGYTF.

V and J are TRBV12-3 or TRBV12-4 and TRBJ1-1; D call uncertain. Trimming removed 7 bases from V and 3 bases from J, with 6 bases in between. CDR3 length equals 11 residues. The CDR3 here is CASTLYTEAFF. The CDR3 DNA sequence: TGTGCCAGCACCCTGTACACTGAAGCTTTCTTT.

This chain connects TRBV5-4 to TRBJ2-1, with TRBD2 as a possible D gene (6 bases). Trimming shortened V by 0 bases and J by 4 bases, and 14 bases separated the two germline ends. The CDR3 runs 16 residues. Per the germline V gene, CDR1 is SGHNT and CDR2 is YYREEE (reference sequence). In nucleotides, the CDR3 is TGTGCCAGCAGCTTGGGTTGGGGGGTCCCTTACAATGAGCAGTTCTTC. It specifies CASSLGWGVPYNEQFF.

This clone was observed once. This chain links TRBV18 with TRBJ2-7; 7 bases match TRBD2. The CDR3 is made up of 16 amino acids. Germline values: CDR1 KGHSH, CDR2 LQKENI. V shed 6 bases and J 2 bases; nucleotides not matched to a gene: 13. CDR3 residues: CASSRDLAALTYEQYF. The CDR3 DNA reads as TGTGCCAGCTCCCGGGACCTAGCGGCTTTAACCTACGAGCAGTACTTC.

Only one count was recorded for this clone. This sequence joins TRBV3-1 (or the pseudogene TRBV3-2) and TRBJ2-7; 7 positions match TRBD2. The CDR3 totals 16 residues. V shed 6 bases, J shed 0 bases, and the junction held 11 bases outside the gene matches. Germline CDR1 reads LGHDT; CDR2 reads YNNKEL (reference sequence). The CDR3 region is CASSLSRDYLSYEQYF. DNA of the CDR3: TGTGCCAGCAGTCTCTCCCGGGACTACCTCTCCTACGAGCAGTACTTC.

The CDR3 DNA sequence: TGTGCCAGCAGTAACACAGGGGAAGGATCACCCCTCCACTTT. Encoded protein: CASSNTGEGSPLHF. The V call is TRBV6-5, the J call TRBJ1-6; 7 bases map to TRBD1. The V and J ends lost 5 bases and 10 bases, in that order; junction bases with no gene match: 8. CDR1 MNHEY and CDR2 SVGAGI come from the germline V gene. The CDR3 extends over 14 amino acids.

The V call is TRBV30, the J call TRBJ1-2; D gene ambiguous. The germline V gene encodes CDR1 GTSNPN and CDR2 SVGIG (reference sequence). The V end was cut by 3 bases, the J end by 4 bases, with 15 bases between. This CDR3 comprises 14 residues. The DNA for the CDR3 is TGTGCCTGGAGGAGGTCCCCAGAGGGCTATGGCTACACCTTC. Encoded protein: CAWRRSPEGYGYTF.

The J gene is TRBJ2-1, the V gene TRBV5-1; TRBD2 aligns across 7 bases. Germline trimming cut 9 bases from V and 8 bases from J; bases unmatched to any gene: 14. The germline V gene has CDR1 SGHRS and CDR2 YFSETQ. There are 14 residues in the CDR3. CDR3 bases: TGCGCCACGACTCGGACTAGACATGGCGATGAGCAGTTCTTC. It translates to CATTRTRHGDEQFF. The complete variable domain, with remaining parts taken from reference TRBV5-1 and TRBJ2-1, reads KAGVTQTPRYLIKTRGQQVTLSCSPISGHRSVSWYQQTPGQGLQFLFEYFSETQRNKGNFPGRFSGRQFSNSRSEMNVSTLELGDSALYLCATTRTRHGDEQFFGPGTRLTVL.

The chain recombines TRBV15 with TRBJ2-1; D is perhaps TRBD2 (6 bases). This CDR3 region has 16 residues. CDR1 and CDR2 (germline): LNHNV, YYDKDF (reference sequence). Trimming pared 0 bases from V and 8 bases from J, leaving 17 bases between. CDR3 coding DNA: TGTGCCACCAGCAGAGATATGACTAGTCGTTGGCATGAGCAGTTCTTC. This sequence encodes CATSRDMTSRWHEQFF. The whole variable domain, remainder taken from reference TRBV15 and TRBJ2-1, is DAMVIQNPRYQVTQFGKPVTLSCSQTLNHNVMYWYQQKSSQAPKLLFHYYDKDFNNEADTPDNFQSRRPNTSFCFLDIRSPGLGDTAMYLCATSRDMTSRWHEQFFGPGTRLTVL.

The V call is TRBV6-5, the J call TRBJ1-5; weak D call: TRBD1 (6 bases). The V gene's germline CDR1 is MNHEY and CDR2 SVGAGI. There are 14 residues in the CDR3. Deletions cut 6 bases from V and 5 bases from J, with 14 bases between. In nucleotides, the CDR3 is TGTGCCAGCAGGGACAGTACCCTGTATCAGCCCCAGCATTTT. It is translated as CASRDSTLYQPQHF.

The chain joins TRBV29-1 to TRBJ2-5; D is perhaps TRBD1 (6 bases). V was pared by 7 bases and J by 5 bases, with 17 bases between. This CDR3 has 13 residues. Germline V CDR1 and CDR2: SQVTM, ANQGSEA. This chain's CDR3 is CSGGPPGEETQYF. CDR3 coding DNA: TGCAGCGGGGGGCCTCCTGGTGAGGAGACCCAGTACTTC.

The CDR3 is CASSQDHRGGGYTF. Here the CDR3 DNA reads TGTGCCAGCAGCCAAGATCACAGGGGCGGAGGCTACACCTTC. This rearrangement joins TRBV14 to TRBJ1-2; 7 bases match TRBD1. In germline, CDR1 is SGHDN, CDR2 FVKESK. V lost 0 bases to trimming and J lost 8 bases; unmatched junction nucleotides: 6. CDR3 length: 14 residues.

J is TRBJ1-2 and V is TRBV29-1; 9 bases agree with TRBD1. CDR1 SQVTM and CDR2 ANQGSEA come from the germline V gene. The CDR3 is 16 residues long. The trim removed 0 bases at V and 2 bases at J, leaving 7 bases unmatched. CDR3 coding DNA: TGCAGCGTTGAAGAAGCGGGACAGGGCGTAAACTATGGCTACACCTTC. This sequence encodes CSVEEAGQGVNYGYTF.

CDR3 in DNA: TGTGCCAGCAGAGGGGGACGGGCGACGAATTCACCCCTCCACTTT. Translated: CASRGGRATNSPLHF. The rearrangement uses TRBV21-1 and TRBJ1-6; the DNA was not compared with TRBD1, the D call given in the table. TRBV21-1 represents a pseudogene. The length of the CDR3 is 15 residues.

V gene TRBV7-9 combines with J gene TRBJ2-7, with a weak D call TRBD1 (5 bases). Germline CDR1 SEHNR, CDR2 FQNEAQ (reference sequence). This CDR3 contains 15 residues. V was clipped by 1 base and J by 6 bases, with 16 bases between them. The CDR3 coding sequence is TGTGCCAGCAGCTTAGAGGACATGGTGATACGCGAGCAGTACTTC. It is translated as CASSLEDMVIREQYF.

Here the CDR3 DNA reads TGTGCCAGTAGTCCCCGAGGCAGGGGCAGTAACTATGGCTACACCTTC. Its protein is CASSPRGRGSNYGYTF. V gene TRBV19 combines with J gene TRBJ1-2, with D possibly TRBD1 on 6 matching bases. Trimming left V 5 bases short and J 1 base short, with 17 bases between. Germline V gene lookup returns CDR1 LNHDA and CDR2 SQIVND (reference sequence). The CDR3 sequence is 16 residues long.

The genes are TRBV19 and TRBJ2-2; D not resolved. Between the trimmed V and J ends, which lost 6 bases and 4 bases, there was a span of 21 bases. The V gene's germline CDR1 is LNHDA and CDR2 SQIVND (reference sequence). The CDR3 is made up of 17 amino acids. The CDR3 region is CASRLVVGAVFTGELFF. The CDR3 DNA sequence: TGTGCCAGTAGATTAGTAGTCGGTGCGGTATTCACCGGGGAGCTGTTTTTT.

In nucleotides, the CDR3 is TGTGCCAGTAGTACGGACAGGGAGGAACAGCCCCAGCATTTT. As protein: CASSTDREEQPQHF. The V call is TRBV19, the J call TRBJ1-5; 8 nucleotides align to TRBD1. CDR1 is LNHDA, CDR2 SQIVND, per germline (reference sequence). CDR3 size: 14 residues. The V segment lost 4 bases and the J segment 7 bases; nucleotides outside the gene matches: 6. Full variable domain (missing parts from reference TRBV19 and TRBJ1-5): DGGITQSPKYLFRKEGQNVTLSCEQNLNHDAMYWYRQDPGQGLRLIYYSQIVNDFQKGDIAEGYSVSREKKESFPLTVTSAQKNPTAFYLCASSTDREEQPQHFGDGTRLSIL.

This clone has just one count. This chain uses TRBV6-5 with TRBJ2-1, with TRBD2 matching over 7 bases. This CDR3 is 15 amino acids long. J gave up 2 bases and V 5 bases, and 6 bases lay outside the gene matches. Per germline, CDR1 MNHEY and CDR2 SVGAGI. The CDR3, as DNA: TGTGCCAGCAGTAGAAGCGGGGTACCCTACAATGAGCAGTTCTTC. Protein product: CASSRSGVPYNEQFF.

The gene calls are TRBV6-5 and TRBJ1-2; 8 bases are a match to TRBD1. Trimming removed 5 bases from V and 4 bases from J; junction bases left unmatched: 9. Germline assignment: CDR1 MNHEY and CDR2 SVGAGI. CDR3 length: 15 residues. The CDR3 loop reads CASSQNRGEGYGYTF. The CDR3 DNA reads TGTGCCAGCAGTCAGAACAGGGGGGAGGGCTATGGCTACACCTTC.

CDR3 DNA: TGTGCCAGCAGCTTAGTTCGGGATACCGGGGAGCTGTTTTTT. Its translation is CASSLVRDTGELFF. This chain joins TRBV7-2 and TRBJ2-2, with D possibly TRBD2 on 5 matching bases. The V and J ends lost 1 base and 5 bases respectively, with 8 bases between them. This CDR3 spans 14 amino acids. Germline V gene lookup returns CDR1 SGHTA and CDR2 FQGNSA.

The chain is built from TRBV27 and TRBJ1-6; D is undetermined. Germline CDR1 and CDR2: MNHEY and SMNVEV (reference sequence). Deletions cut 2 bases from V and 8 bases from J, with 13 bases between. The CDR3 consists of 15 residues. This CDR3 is CASSLMFYSYSPLHF. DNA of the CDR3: TGTGCCAGCAGTTTAATGTTTTACAGCTATTCACCCCTCCACTTT.

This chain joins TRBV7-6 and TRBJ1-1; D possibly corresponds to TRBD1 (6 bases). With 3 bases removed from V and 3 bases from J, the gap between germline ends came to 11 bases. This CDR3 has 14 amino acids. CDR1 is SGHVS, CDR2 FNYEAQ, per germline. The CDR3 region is CASSFSQGDTEAFF. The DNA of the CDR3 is TGTGCCAGCAGCTTCTCACAGGGTGACACTGAAGCTTTCTTT.